Presented here are 8 T cell receptor beta chains from one specimen sequenced in a study of blood T cell repertoires in COVID-19 (dated by TCRdb to 2018 to 2020). The library came from the immunoSEQ multiplex PCR assay. Here the immuneACCESS table is served through TCRdb, limited to in-frame sequences with V and J called. Missing clones are a known gap in these copies; in checked studies unresolved V genes cover under half, and the rest lacks a known reason. This sample comprises roughly 200,000 clones, 88% of them detected only once. The ten most abundant clones make up 1.5% of the sample. Input material: peripheral blood. These receptor sequences come from a man between 18 and 35 years old with active or convalescent COVID-19.

J is TRBJ1-4 and V is TRBV19; 7 bases are shared with TRBD1. CDR3 length: 16 residues. Trimming cost V 4 bases and J 0 bases; bases outside gene matches: 5. Germline V gene data show CDR1 as LNHDA and CDR2 as SQIVND (reference sequence). CDR3: CASSTGQLTTNEKLFF. Here the CDR3 DNA reads TGTGCCAGTAGTACGGGACAGCTTACAACTAATGAAAAACTGTTTTTT.

This sequence joins TRBV11-1 and TRBJ1-1; 8 bases agree with TRBD1. Germline V gene sequence: CDR1 SGHAT, CDR2 FQDESV (reference sequence). Trimming at V came to 5 bases and at J to 4 bases, leaving 3 bases not matched to a gene. The CDR3 runs to 13 residues. CDR3 bases: TGTGCCAGCAGCGTGACAGGGGTCACTGAAGCTTTCTTT. Its translation is CASSVTGVTEAFF.

The chain combines TRBV9 with TRBJ2-1, with D hard to call. This CDR3 contains 15 residues. From germline, CDR1 is SGDLS and CDR2 YYNGEE. V lost 5 bases, J lost 0 bases, and 12 bases lay in between. The CDR3 is CASREAYSSYNEQFF. CDR3 DNA sequence: TGTGCCAGCAGGGAAGCGTATAGCTCCTACAATGAGCAGTTCTTC.

This clone was observed a handful of times. The chain has TRBV4-3 and TRBJ2-1; 9 nucleotides agree with TRBD1. From germline, CDR1 is LGHNA and CDR2 YSLEER. This CDR3 region has 17 residues. V lost 1 base, J lost 9 bases, and 13 bases stayed unmatched. This CDR3 reads CASSQATGTGKFGEQFF. CDR3 nucleotide sequence: TGCGCCAGCAGCCAAGCGACCGGGACAGGGAAATTTGGTGAGCAGTTCTTC.

This clone was seen just once. The chain recombines TRBV13 with TRBJ1-1; 7 bases agree with TRBD1. The CDR3 totals 15 residues. J was trimmed by 4 bases and V by 5 bases; bases with no gene match: 10. Germline V gene sequence: CDR1 PRHDT, CDR2 FYEKMQ (reference sequence). The CDR3 sequence is CASSLRGLRTTEAFF. For the CDR3, the DNA is TGTGCCAGCAGCCTCAGGGGGTTGCGGACCACTGAAGCTTTCTTT.

The chain recombines TRBV7-6 with TRBJ2-3, with 11 bases that match TRBD1. CDR3 length: 18 residues. CDR1 and CDR2 (germline): SGHVS, FNYEAQ. Trimming took 5 bases from V and 0 from J; bases not matched to a gene: 10. CDR3 in amino acids: CASSLWTGGVSSTDTQYF. CDR3 sequence (DNA): TGTGCCAGCAGCCTCTGGACAGGGGGCGTTTCTAGCACAGATACGCAGTATTTT.

The chain carries TRBV30 and TRBJ1-1; perhaps TRBD1 as D (6 bases). Germline CDR1 is GTSNPN and CDR2 is SVGIG (reference sequence). V was clipped by 3 bases and J by 4 bases, with 18 bases between them. The CDR3 is 15 residues long. CDR3 in amino acids: CAWSPQGGFGTEAFF. CDR3 coding DNA: TGTGCCTGGAGCCCCCAAGGGGGTTTTGGCACTGAAGCTTTCTTT.

The chain combines TRBV6-5 with TRBJ1-1; tentative D call: TRBD1 (5 bases). The CDR3 is 12 amino acids. With 11 bases removed from V and 1 base from J, the gap between germline ends came to 11 bases. The germline V gene encodes CDR1 MNHEY and CDR2 SVGAGI. CDR3 loop: CALGHPNTEAFF. The CDR3 DNA sequence: TGTGCCCTCGGACACCCGAACACTGAAGCTTTCTTT.